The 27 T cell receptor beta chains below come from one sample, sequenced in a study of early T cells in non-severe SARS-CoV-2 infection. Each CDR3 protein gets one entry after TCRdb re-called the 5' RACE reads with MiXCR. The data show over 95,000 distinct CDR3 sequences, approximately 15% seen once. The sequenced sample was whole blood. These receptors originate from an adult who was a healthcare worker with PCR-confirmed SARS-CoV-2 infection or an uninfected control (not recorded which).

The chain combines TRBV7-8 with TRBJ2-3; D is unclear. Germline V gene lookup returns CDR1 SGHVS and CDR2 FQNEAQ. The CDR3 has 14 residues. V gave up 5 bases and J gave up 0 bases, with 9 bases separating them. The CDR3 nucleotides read TGTGCCAGCAGCGCTACCATGAGCACAGATACGCAGTATTTT. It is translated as CASSATMSTDTQYF.

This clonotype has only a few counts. CDR3 protein: CASSEGLYEQYF. The DNA for the CDR3 is TGTGCCAGCAGTGAGGGGCTTTACGAGCAGTACTTC. This chain uses TRBV2 with TRBJ2-7, with D tentatively TRBD1 (5 bases). CDR3 length equals 12 residues. The germline CDR1 and CDR2 sequences are SNHLY and FYNNEI. Between the trimmed V and J ends, which lost 3 bases and 4 bases, there was a span of 7 bases.

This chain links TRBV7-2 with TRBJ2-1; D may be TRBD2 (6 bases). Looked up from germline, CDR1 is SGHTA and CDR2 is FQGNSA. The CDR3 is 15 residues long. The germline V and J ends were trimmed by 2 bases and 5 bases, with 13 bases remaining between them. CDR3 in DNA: TGTGCCAGCAGCTTAAGTGGGACTGATAACAATGAGCAGTTCTTC. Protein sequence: CASSLSGTDNNEQFF. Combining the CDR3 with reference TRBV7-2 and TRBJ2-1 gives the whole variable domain GAGVSQSPSNKVTEKGKDVELRCDPISGHTALYWYRQSLGQGLEFLIYFQGNSAPDKSGLPSDRFSAERTGGSVSTLTIQRTQQEDSAVYLCASSLSGTDNNEQFFGPGTRLTVL.

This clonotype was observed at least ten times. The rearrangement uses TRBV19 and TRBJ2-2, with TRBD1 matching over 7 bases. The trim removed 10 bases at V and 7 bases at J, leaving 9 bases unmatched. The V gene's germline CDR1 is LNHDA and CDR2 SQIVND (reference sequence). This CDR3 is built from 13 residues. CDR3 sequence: CATGDSLHGELFF. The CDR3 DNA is TGTGCCACCGGGGACAGCCTTCACGGGGAGCTGTTTTTT. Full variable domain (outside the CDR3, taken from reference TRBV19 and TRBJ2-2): DGGITQSPKYLFRKEGQNVTLSCEQNLNHDAMYWYRQDPGQGLRLIYYSQIVNDFQKGDIAEGYSVSREKKESFPLTVTSAQKNPTAFYLCATGDSLHGELFFGEGSRLTVL.

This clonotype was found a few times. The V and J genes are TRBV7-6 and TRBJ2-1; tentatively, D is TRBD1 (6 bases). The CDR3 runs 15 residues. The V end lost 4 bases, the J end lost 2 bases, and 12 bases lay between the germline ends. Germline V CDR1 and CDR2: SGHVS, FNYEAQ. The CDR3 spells CASSSGDGTYNEQFF. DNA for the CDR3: TGTGCCAGCAGCTCAGGGGACGGAACCTACAATGAGCAGTTCTTC.

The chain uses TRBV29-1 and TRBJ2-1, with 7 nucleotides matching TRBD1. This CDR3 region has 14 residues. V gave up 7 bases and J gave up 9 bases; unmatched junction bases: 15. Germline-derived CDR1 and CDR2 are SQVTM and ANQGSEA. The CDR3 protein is CSGSDRVRSGEQFF. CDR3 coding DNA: TGCAGCGGAAGTGACAGGGTCCGATCCGGTGAGCAGTTCTTC.

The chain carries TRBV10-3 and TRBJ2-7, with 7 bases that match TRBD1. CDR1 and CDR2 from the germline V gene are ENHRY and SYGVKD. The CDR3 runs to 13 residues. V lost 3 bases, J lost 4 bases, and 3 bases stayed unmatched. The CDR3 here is CAISDRGFYEQYF. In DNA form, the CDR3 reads TGTGCCATCAGTGACAGGGGGTTTTACGAGCAGTACTTC.

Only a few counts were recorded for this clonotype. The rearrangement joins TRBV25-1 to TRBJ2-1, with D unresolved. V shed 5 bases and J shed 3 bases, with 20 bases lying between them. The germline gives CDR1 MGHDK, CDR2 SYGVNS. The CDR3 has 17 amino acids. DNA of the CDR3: TGTGCCAGCAGTCTCCCTACAGTCGAGCAGAACTACAATGAGCAGTTCTTC. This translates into CASSLPTVEQNYNEQFF.

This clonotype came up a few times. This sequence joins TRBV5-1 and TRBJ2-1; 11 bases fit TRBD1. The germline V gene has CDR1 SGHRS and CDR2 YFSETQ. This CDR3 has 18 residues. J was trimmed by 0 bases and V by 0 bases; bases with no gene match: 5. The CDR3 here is CASSLGRGTGGSYNEQFF. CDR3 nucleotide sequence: TGCGCCAGCAGCTTGGGCCGAGGGACAGGGGGCTCCTACAATGAGCAGTTCTTC.

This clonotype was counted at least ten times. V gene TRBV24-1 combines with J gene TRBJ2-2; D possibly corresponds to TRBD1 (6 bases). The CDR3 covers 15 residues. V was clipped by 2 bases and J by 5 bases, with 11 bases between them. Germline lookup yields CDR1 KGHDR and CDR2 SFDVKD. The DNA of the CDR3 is TGTGCCACCAGTGATTCATACAGGGAAACCGGGGAGCTGTTTTTT. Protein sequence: CATSDSYRETGELFF.

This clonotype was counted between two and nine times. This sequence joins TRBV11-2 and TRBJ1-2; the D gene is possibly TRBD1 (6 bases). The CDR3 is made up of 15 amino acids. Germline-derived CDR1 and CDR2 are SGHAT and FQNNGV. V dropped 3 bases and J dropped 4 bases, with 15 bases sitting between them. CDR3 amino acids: CASSFSGDGSYGYTF. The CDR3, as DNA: TGTGCCAGCAGCTTCTCAGGGGATGGTAGCTATGGCTACACCTTC.

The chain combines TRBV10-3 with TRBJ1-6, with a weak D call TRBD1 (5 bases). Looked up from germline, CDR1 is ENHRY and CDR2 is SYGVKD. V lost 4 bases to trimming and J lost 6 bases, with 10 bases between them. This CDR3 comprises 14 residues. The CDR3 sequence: CAISVTGRNSPLHF. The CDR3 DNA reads TGTGCCATCAGTGTAACAGGTCGTAATTCACCCCTCCACTTT.

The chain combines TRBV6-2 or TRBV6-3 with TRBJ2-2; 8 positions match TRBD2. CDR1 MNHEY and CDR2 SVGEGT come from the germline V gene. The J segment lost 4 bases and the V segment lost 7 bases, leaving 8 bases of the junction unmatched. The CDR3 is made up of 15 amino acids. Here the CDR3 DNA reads TGTGCCAGCAACCCCGGGGGGGGCGGCACCGGGGAGCTGTTTTTT. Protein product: CASNPGGGGTGELFF.

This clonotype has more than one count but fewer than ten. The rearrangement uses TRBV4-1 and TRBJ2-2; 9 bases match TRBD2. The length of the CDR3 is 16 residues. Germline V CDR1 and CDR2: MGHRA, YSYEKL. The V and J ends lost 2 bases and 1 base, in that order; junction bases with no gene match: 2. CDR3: CASSQMTSGNTGELFF. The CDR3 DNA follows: TGCGCCAGCAGCCAAATGACTAGCGGGAACACCGGGGAGCTGTTTTTT.

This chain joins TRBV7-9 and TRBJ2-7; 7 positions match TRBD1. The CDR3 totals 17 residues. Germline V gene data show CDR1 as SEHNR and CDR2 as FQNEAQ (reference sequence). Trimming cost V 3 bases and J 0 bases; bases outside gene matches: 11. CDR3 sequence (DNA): TGTGCCAGCAGCTTGAGAGGGGGCCCGCGCATCTCCTACGAGCAGTACTTC. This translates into CASSLRGGPRISYEQYF.

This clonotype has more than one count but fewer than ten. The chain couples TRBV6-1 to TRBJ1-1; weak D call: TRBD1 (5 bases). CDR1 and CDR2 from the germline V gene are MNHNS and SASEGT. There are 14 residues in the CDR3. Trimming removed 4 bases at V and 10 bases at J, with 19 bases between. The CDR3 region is CASSAYQGASTAFF. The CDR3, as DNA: TGTGCCAGCAGTGCTTACCAAGGGGCGTCTACAGCTTTCTTT.

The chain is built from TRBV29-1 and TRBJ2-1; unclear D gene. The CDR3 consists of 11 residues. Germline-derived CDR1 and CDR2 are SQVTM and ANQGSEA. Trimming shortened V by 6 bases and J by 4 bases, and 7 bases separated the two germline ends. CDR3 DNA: TGCAGCGTCGATAGTTACAATGAGCAGTTCTTC. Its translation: CSVDSYNEQFF.

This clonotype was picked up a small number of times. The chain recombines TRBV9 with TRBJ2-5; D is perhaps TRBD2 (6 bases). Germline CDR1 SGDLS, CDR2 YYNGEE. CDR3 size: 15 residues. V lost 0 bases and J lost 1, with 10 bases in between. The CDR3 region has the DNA TGTGCCAGCAGCGTAGAGGCTAGCGCCCAAGAGACCCAGTACTTC. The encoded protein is CASSVEASAQETQYF.

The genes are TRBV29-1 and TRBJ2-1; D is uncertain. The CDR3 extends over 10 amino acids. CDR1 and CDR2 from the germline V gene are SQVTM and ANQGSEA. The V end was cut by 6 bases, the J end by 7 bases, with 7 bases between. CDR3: CSVALNEQFF. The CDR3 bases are TGCAGCGTGGCCCTGAATGAGCAGTTCTTC.

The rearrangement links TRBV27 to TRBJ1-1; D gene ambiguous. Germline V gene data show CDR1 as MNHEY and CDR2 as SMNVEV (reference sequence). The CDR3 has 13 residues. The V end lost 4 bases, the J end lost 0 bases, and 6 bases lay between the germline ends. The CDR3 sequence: CASSWQLNTEAFF. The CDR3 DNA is TGTGCCAGCAGTTGGCAGTTGAACACTGAAGCTTTCTTT.

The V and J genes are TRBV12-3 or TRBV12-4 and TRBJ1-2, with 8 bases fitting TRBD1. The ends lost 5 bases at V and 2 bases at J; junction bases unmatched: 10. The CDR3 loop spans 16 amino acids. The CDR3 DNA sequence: TGTGCCAGCAGTCCAATGGACAGGGCCACAAACTATGGCTACACCTTC. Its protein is CASSPMDRATNYGYTF.

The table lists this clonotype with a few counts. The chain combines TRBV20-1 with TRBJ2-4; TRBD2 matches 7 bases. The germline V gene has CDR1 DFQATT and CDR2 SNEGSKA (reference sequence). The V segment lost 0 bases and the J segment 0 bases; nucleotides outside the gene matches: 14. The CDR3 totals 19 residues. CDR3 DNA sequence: TGCAGTGCTAGAGAAAGGTCCCTTGGGAGGGAACTAGCCAAAAACATTCAGTACTTC. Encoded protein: CSARERSLGRELAKNIQYF.

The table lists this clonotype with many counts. CDR3 DNA: TGTGCCAGCAGTGAATCAGGGGGGGCGAACACTGAAGCTTTCTTT. Its protein is CASSESGGANTEAFF. The genes are TRBV2 and TRBJ1-1; 7 nucleotides match TRBD1. Trimming at V came to 2 bases and at J to 1 base, leaving 4 bases not matched to a gene. This CDR3 has 15 residues. CDR1 is SNHLY, CDR2 FYNNEI, per germline.

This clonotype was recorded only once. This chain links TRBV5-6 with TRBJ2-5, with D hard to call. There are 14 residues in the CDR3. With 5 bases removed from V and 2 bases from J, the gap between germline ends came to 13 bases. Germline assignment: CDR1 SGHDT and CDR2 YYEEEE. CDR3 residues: CASSDRPRQETQYF. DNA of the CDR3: TGTGCCAGCAGTGACCGGCCCAGGCAAGAGACCCAGTACTTC.

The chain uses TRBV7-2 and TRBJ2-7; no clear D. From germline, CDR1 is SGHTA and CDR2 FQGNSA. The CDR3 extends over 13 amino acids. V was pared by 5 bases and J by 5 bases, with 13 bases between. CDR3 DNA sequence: TGTGCCAGCAGCCCCACCCGGACCAACGAGCAGTACTTC. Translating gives CASSPTRTNEQYF.

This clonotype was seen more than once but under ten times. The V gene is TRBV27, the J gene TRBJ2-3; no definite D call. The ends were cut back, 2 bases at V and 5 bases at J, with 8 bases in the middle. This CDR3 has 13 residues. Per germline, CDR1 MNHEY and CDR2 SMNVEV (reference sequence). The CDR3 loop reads CASSLIAEDTQYF. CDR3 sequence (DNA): TGTGCCAGCAGTTTAATAGCCGAAGATACGCAGTATTTT.

The chain's CDR3 is CASSTPGLAGGSEQYF. The DNA for the CDR3 is TGTGCCAGCAGCACCCCTGGCCTAGCGGGTGGCTCCGAGCAGTACTTC. The chain links TRBV7-9 to TRBJ2-7; 8 nucleotides agree with TRBD2. From germline, CDR1 is SEHNR and CDR2 FQNEAQ (reference sequence). Trimming removed 5 bases from V and 6 bases from J; junction bases left unmatched: 15. The CDR3 is 16 amino acids.